The entry that follows covers one T cell receptor (beta chain) sequence. What it binds is unknown. The table came from immunoSEQ multiplex PCR; TCRdb's copy has only in-frame clones and leaves some out. Of more than 150,000 clones listed, around 81% were seen once; the top ten hold about 2.8%. The sample originates from a study of cytomegalovirus exposure and HLA in healthy donors. Study observations and caveats: As was reported, the classifier diagnosed cytomegalovirus status with high specificity and sensitivity.

Germline CDR1 reads ENHRY; CDR2 reads SYGVKD. This CDR3 has 15 residues. V was pared by 9 bases and J by 0 bases, with 3 bases of the junction left unmatched. The source of this sequence is a woman aged 18-29 years in good health and CMV-seropositive. What was sequenced was PBMCs. The J gene is TRBJ1-5, the V gene TRBV10-3; 12 bases map to TRBD1. CDR3 sequence: CAIGTGGLSNQPQHF. Here the CDR3 DNA reads TGTGCCATTGGGACAGGGGGCCTTAGCAATCAGCCCCAGCATTTT.